A single sample is the source of the 2 T cell receptor beta chains below, sequenced in a study of blood T cell repertoires in COVID-19. Produced via immunoSEQ multiplex PCR; TCRdb's table is partial and in-frame only. Of 70,000 to 95,000 clones listed, around 89% were seen once; the top ten hold 2.5% to 3%. Specimen: peripheral blood. The receptors were gathered from a man aged 45 to 65 with COVID-19, enrolled during active disease.

V usage is TRBV6-2 or TRBV6-3 and J usage is TRBJ2-1, with 7 bases aligning to TRBD1. The CDR3 loop spans 14 amino acids. Per germline, CDR1 MNHEY and CDR2 SVGEGT. V dropped 2 bases and J dropped 8; count of bases not matched to a gene: 6. CDR3 amino acids: CASSYDEGADEQFF. The CDR3 DNA is TGTGCCAGCAGTTACGACGAGGGGGCGGATGAGCAGTTCTTC.

The genes are TRBV7-2 and TRBJ2-2, with TRBD1 as a possible D gene (5 bases). Deletions cut 1 base from V and 2 bases from J, with 20 bases between. CDR1 is SGHTA, CDR2 FQGNSA, per germline. This CDR3 region has 19 residues. CDR3 amino acids: CASSLEGQGPFVNTGELFF. CDR3 coding DNA: TGTGCCAGCAGCTTAGAGGGGCAGGGCCCATTTGTTAACACCGGGGAGCTGTTTTTT.